What follows are 32 T cell receptor beta chains derived from one specimen sequenced in a study of shared clonotypes between healthy human individuals. Some clones are missing from TCRdb's copy, which holds only in-frame ones; the method was immunoSEQ multiplex PCR. Here the sample spans hundreds of thousands of clones, 95% to 98% being singletons. Naive CD8 cells lacked CD45RO and underwent positive selection for CCR7, leaving out terminally differentiated effector memory CD45RA+ cells. The sequenced sample consisted of naive CD8+ T cells sorted from blood. These receptors originate from a man younger than 45 in good health.

The chain couples TRBV7-9 to TRBJ2-2; TRBD1 matches 7 bases. Trimming took 5 bases from V and 0 from J; bases not matched to a gene: 3. The CDR3 length is 15 residues. CDR1 is SEHNR, CDR2 FQNEAQ, per germline (reference sequence). The CDR3 spells CASSPDRANTGELFF. The CDR3 nucleotides read TGTGCCAGCAGCCCCGACAGGGCGAACACCGGGGAGCTGTTTTTT.

V gene TRBV29-1 combines with J gene TRBJ2-6, with D uncertain. CDR3 length equals 15 residues. CDR1 is SQVTM, CDR2 ANQGSEA, per germline. V was shortened by 3 bases and J by 0 bases, with 9 bases between the two germline ends. CDR3 sequence (DNA): TGCAGCGTTGATCAATACGTCTCTGGGGCCAACGTCCTGACTTTC. It translates to CSVDQYVSGANVLTF.

In its sample, this clone was seen a few times. The genes are TRBV27 and TRBJ1-3; no reliable D call. CDR1 and CDR2 (germline): MNHEY, SMNVEV (reference sequence). With 6 bases removed from V and 0 bases from J, the gap between germline ends came to 12 bases. The CDR3 is 15 amino acids. CDR3 sequence: CASSAGPSSGNTIYF. The CDR3 bases are TGTGCCAGCAGCGCAGGACCCAGCTCTGGAAACACCATATATTTT.

The chain has TRBV25-1 and TRBJ2-1, with D perhaps TRBD1 or TRBD2 (5 bases each). V was pared by 1 base and J by 4 bases, with 14 bases between. The CDR3 spans 16 residues. Germline V gene data show CDR1 as MGHDK and CDR2 as SYGVNS. The DNA for the CDR3 is TGTGCCAGCAGTGAATGGGGCAGCCGGACTTACAATGAGCAGTTCTTC. Protein: CASSEWGSRTYNEQFF.

DNA of the CDR3: TGTGCCAGCAGCTTAGCGCAAGGATCGGGTAGCAATCAGCCCCAGCATTTT. Amino acids: CASSLAQGSGSNQPQHF. The chain combines TRBV7-2 with TRBJ1-5; D not certain. Looked up from germline, CDR1 is SGHTA and CDR2 is FQGNSA. This CDR3 is built from 17 residues. V was pared by 0 bases and J by 0 bases, with 12 bases between. The full variable domain, with the rest looked up from reference TRBV7-2 and TRBJ1-5, is GAGVSQSPSNKVTEKGKDVELRCDPISGHTALYWYRQSLGQGLEFLIYFQGNSAPDKSGLPSDRFSAERTGGSVSTLTIQRTQQEDSAVYLCASSLAQGSGSNQPQHFGDGTRLSIL.

This clone was seen only a few times. This chain joins TRBV4-3 and TRBJ2-1, with 13 bases identical to TRBD2. Germline trimming cut 0 bases from V and 9 bases from J; bases unmatched to any gene: 5. There are 16 residues in the CDR3. Germline loops: CDR1 LGHNA, CDR2 YSLEER. The CDR3 DNA is TGCGCCAGCAGCCAAGATGGACTAGCGGGAGTAGGTGAGCAGTTCTTC. Translation gives CASSQDGLAGVGEQFF.

This chain uses TRBV25-1 with TRBJ2-5; D unresolved. The CDR3 length is 11 residues. Germline V gives CDR1 MGHDK, CDR2 SYGVNS. Trimming removed 2 bases from V and 6 bases from J, with 4 bases in between. Here the CDR3 reads CASSEIQTQYF. The CDR3 DNA reads as TGTGCCAGCAGTGAAATCCAGACCCAGTACTTC.

As regards this clone: One junction end disagrees with the germline gene, perhaps due to a read error. The CDR3, as DNA: TGTGCCAGCAGCCTAACTAGCGGGAGAGATGAGCAGTTCTTC. Residues: CASSLTSGRDEQFF. The chain has TRBV7-3 and TRBJ2-1; 11 nucleotides line up with TRBD2. This CDR3 spans 14 amino acids. Germline V lookup: CDR1 SGHTA, CDR2 FQGTGA.

This chain links TRBV5-4 with TRBJ2-1; D is undetermined. Trimming shortened V by 5 bases and J by 9 bases, and 12 bases separated the two germline ends. This CDR3 region has 12 residues. Per germline, CDR1 SGHNT and CDR2 YYREEE (reference sequence). This CDR3 is CASSLGIGEQFF. CDR3 DNA sequence: TGTGCCAGCAGTCTAGGGATCGGTGAGCAGTTCTTC.

V is TRBV7-9 and J is TRBJ2-1; 8 bases match TRBD2. Trimming cost V 2 bases and J 10 bases; bases outside gene matches: 4. In germline, CDR1 is SEHNR, CDR2 FQNEAQ (reference sequence). The CDR3 runs to 13 residues. The CDR3: CASSLLVAGEQFF. The CDR3 DNA is TGTGCCAGCAGCTTACTCGTAGCGGGGGAGCAGTTCTTC.

The chain carries TRBV6-6 and TRBJ2-7; TRBD2 might be the D (5 bases). The CDR3 is 12 amino acids. The germline gives CDR1 MNHNY, CDR2 SVGAGI (reference sequence). V lost 7 bases and J 5 bases, leaving 12 bases between the germline ends. In DNA, the CDR3 is TGTGCCAGCATTACGGGGTGGAACGAGCAGTACTTC. Its protein is CASITGWNEQYF.

This rearrangement joins TRBV11-2 to TRBJ2-4; D possibly matches TRBD1 or TRBD2 (5 bases each). Looked up from germline, CDR1 is SGHAT and CDR2 is FQNNGV. CDR3 length: 13 residues. The V end lost 0 bases, the J end lost 7 bases, and 7 bases lay between the germline ends. In nucleotides, the CDR3 is TGTGCCAGCAGCTTAGAGTGGGGGAACATTCAGTACTTC. Its translation: CASSLEWGNIQYF.

V is TRBV30 and J is TRBJ2-1; D gene uncertain. V was trimmed by 0 bases and J by 6 bases, leaving 12 bases between them. CDR3 size: 14 residues. Germline lookup yields CDR1 GTSNPN and CDR2 SVGIG (reference sequence). CDR3 sequence (DNA): TGTGCCTGGAGTGTAGTTCCAGGAGCCAATGAGCAGTTCTTC. It encodes CAWSVVPGANEQFF.

This chain links TRBV6-6 with TRBJ1-2; TRBD1 matches at 9 bases. V was pared by 5 bases and J by 2 bases, with 3 bases of the junction left unmatched. The CDR3 is 14 amino acids. The germline CDR1 and CDR2 sequences are MNHNY and SVGAGI (reference sequence). This chain's CDR3 is CASSNGQGNYGYTF. CDR3 nucleotide sequence: TGTGCCAGCAGTAACGGACAGGGGAACTATGGCTACACCTTC.

V and J are TRBV7-9 and TRBJ2-1; no clear D. The germline V gene encodes CDR1 SEHNR and CDR2 FQNEAQ (reference sequence). The CDR3 extends over 12 amino acids. Trimming stripped 0 bases from V and 15 bases from J, with 12 bases between. The CDR3 DNA reads as TGTGCCAGCAGCTTAGCGGTTCAGTTTGGGTTCTTC. This encodes CASSLAVQFGFF.

The chain carries TRBV9 and TRBJ2-1, with D tentatively TRBD2 (6 bases). Germline V gene data show CDR1 as SGDLS and CDR2 as YYNGEE. This CDR3 comprises 13 residues. V lost 7 bases to trimming and J lost 9 bases, with 17 bases between them. CDR3: CASGRSILSEQFF. Here the CDR3 DNA reads TGTGCCAGCGGGAGGTCAATTCTCAGTGAGCAGTTCTTC.

This clone has a single count. The V call is TRBV4-2, the J call TRBJ2-1; 7 bases map to TRBD2. Trimming removed 0 bases from V and 4 bases from J; junction bases left unmatched: 9. The CDR3 consists of 17 residues. The V gene's germline CDR1 is LGHNA and CDR2 YNFKEQ. The CDR3 DNA reads as TGTGCCAGCAGCCAAGATAATAAACTAGCGCCGTACAATGAGCAGTTCTTC. This gives the protein CASSQDNKLAPYNEQFF.

The chain uses TRBV27 and TRBJ1-1; a possible D gene is TRBD1 (6 bases). Germline V gene data show CDR1 as MNHEY and CDR2 as SMNVEV (reference sequence). The CDR3 sequence is 16 residues long. With 5 bases removed from V and 4 bases from J, the gap between germline ends came to 20 bases. The CDR3 spells CASSRGAEIGFTEAFF. The CDR3 region has the DNA TGTGCCAGCAGTCGGGGGGCAGAGATTGGATTCACTGAAGCTTTCTTT.

Comment on this clone: The same CDR3 arises from other DNA sequences in this sample as well. The chain recombines TRBV27 with TRBJ2-1; the D gene is possibly TRBD2 (5 bases). The CDR3 consists of 13 residues. Germline-derived CDR1 and CDR2 are MNHEY and SMNVEV (reference sequence). The V end was cut by 6 bases, the J end by 0 bases, with 6 bases between. The CDR3: CASSRGSYNEQFF. CDR3 coding DNA: TGTGCCAGCAGCCGGGGCTCCTACAATGAGCAGTTCTTC.

The chain employs TRBV15 and TRBJ2-3; TRBD1 matches at 11 bases. The CDR3 totals 15 residues. V was clipped by 5 bases and J by 4 bases; unmatched bases: 5. Germline CDR1 reads LNHNV; CDR2 reads YYDKDF (reference sequence). CDR3: CATSEDRGLADTQYF. CDR3 DNA: TGTGCCACCAGCGAGGACAGGGGGCTCGCAGATACGCAGTATTTT. The full variable domain, rest sourced from reference TRBV15 and TRBJ2-3, is DAMVIQNPRYQVTQFGKPVTLSCSQTLNHNVMYWYQQKSSQAPKLLFHYYDKDFNNEADTPDNFQSRRPNTSFCFLDIRSPGLGDTAMYLCATSEDRGLADTQYFGPGTRLTVL.

This clone was observed a single time. The chain is built from TRBV9 and TRBJ2-7, with D perhaps matching TRBD2 (6 bases). Germline CDR1 reads SGDLS; CDR2 reads YYNGEE. V was pared by 3 bases and J by 5 bases, with 18 bases between. The CDR3 has 15 residues. The CDR3 DNA sequence: TGTGCCAGCAGCGCCTACCGGGACTCACCTCACGAGCAGTACTTC. Translating gives CASSAYRDSPHEQYF.

The chain recombines TRBV6-5 with TRBJ2-7; 7 nucleotides agree with TRBD1. V lost 0 bases and J lost 3; bases outside the gene matches: 5. CDR3 length: 15 amino acids. Germline loops: CDR1 MNHEY, CDR2 SVGAGI. The CDR3 DNA is TGTGCCAGCAGTTACTCGACTGCAGGGGGCTACGAGCAGTACTTC. Translation gives CASSYSTAGGYEQYF.

This clone appeared once. J is TRBJ2-5 and V is TRBV29-1, with TRBD2 matching over 7 bases. CDR3 length equals 14 residues. Germline V gene data show CDR1 as SQVTM and CDR2 as ANQGSEA. J gave up 4 bases and V 4 bases, and 9 bases lay outside the gene matches. The CDR3 DNA reads as TGCAGCGTTGTTTTCTGGGACTACGGAGAGACCCAGTACTTC. Encoded protein: CSVVFWDYGETQYF.

This clone was observed a single time. This chain uses TRBV14 with TRBJ2-7, with D possibly being TRBD1 (7 bases). The V gene's germline CDR1 is SGHDN and CDR2 FVKESK. The CDR3 totals 15 residues. Deletions cut 3 bases from V and 6 bases from J, with 18 bases between. The CDR3 here is CASSHSSEGAVEQYF. CDR3 DNA: TGTGCCAGCAGCCATTCATCGGAGGGGGCGGTCGAGCAGTACTTC.

This chain uses TRBV4-3 with TRBJ1-1; D is possibly TRBD1 (6 bases). This CDR3 is 16 amino acids long. Germline loops: CDR1 LGHNA, CDR2 YSLEER. The germline V and J ends were trimmed by 1 base and 3 bases, with 15 bases remaining between them. The DNA of the CDR3 is TGCGCCAGCAGCCAAGCGTCTGACAGGCGATACACTGAAGCTTTCTTT. Translation: CASSQASDRRYTEAFF.

The J gene is TRBJ2-3, the V gene TRBV27; 9 positions agree with TRBD2. The CDR3 runs to 14 residues. Germline V gene lookup returns CDR1 MNHEY and CDR2 SMNVEV (reference sequence). V was clipped by 11 bases and J by 2 bases; unmatched bases: 8. In nucleotides, the CDR3 is TGTGCCTGCCAGGCGGGAGGGCCCACAGATACGCAGTATTTT. It specifies CACQAGGPTDTQYF.

The V gene is TRBV29-1, the J gene TRBJ2-7, with 7 nucleotides matching TRBD1. Germline V CDR1 and CDR2: SQVTM, ANQGSEA. The V gene end was trimmed by 6 bases and the J gene end by 0 bases; junction bases not matched to a gene: 8. This CDR3 comprises 14 residues. CDR3 coding DNA: TGCAGCGTCTCCGGGACAGTCTCCTCCTACGAGCAGTACTTC. This codes for CSVSGTVSSYEQYF.

V gene TRBV5-3 combines with J gene TRBJ2-7; D remains unclear. TRBV5-3 is an open reading frame whose function is uncertain. The ends were cut back, 2 bases at V and 4 bases at J, with 10 bases in the middle. The CDR3 consists of 13 residues. As DNA, the CDR3 is TGTGCCAGAAGCTTTTCAATCAGGTACGAGCAGTACTTC. It is translated as CARSFSIRYEQYF.

The chain joins TRBV7-9 to TRBJ2-1; TRBD1 matches at 9 bases. Germline V CDR1 and CDR2: SEHNR, FQNEAQ (reference sequence). V lost 6 bases and J lost 9; bases outside the gene matches: 15. The CDR3 spans 16 residues. The CDR3 region is CASSRHRDREGGEQFF. CDR3 sequence (DNA): TGTGCCAGCAGTCGCCACCGGGACAGGGAAGGGGGTGAGCAGTTCTTC.

The CDR3 nucleotides are TGCGCCAGCAGCCCCCCCGATAGCGGGAGCTACGAGCAGTACTTC. Its translation is CASSPPDSGSYEQYF. This chain links TRBV5-1 with TRBJ2-7, with 9 bases lining up with TRBD2. V shed 4 bases, J shed 3 bases, and the junction held 8 bases outside the gene matches. There are 15 residues in the CDR3. The V gene's germline CDR1 is SGHRS and CDR2 YFSETQ.

This clone was recorded only once. CDR3 nucleotide sequence: TGTGCCAGCAGCTCGAGCGGGGAACCTTACGAGCAGTACTTC. It translates to CASSSSGEPYEQYF. This chain connects TRBV5-6 to TRBJ2-7; 7 bases line up with TRBD2. CDR1 is SGHDT, CDR2 YYEEEE, per germline. CDR3 length: 14 residues. Germline trimming cut 3 bases from V and 4 bases from J; bases unmatched to any gene: 7. The full variable domain, its missing parts supplied by reference TRBV5-6 and TRBJ2-7, is DAGVTQSPTHLIKTRGQQVTLRCSPKSGHDTVSWYQQALGQGPQFIFQYYEEEERQRGNFPDRFSGHQFPNYSSELNVNALLLGDSALYLCASSSSGEPYEQYFGPGTRLTVT.

The chain uses TRBV5-6 and TRBJ2-1; 12 nucleotides match TRBD2. V gave up 4 bases and J gave up 3 bases; unmatched junction bases: 2. The germline V gene has CDR1 SGHDT and CDR2 YYEEEE. CDR3 size: 15 residues. CDR3 nucleotides: TGTGCCAGCAGCCGGACTAGCGGGAACTACAATGAGCAGTTCTTC. Residues: CASSRTSGNYNEQFF.